This T cell receptor beta chain was captured by sequencing in a study of blood T cell repertoires in COVID-19. V was shortened by 6 bases and J by 10 bases, with 13 bases between the two germline ends. The CDR3 loop spans 13 amino acids. Per germline, CDR1 MNHNY and CDR2 SVGAGI (reference sequence). Followed longitudinally, the Seattle patients had been enrolled during active infection. Authors' data handling: Reference gene primer amplification gave estimated nucleated cell counts. Libraries were prepared by immunoSEQ multiplex PCR; TCRdb keeps only in-frame clonotypes and omits some of them. Clone size and the V and J calls come from that table; the DNA yielded D and trimming. The profile covers under 250,000 clones, with about nine tenths appearing a single time and approximately 2.4% taken by the ten largest.

The receptor comes from a young man with COVID-19, enrolled during active disease. Specimen: peripheral blood. V gene TRBV6-6 combines with J gene TRBJ1-6, with D possibly TRBD1 on 5 matching bases. The CDR3 is CASSLSRDSPLHF. CDR3 DNA: TGTGCCAGCAGCTTATCGCGGGACTCACCCCTCCACTTT.